The 17 T cell receptor beta chains below come from one sample, sequenced in a study of T cells in Graves' hyperthyroidism and ophthalmopathy (dated by TCRdb to between 2018 and 2021). The library was generated by multiplex PCR. Sequencing used an Illumina HiSeq 2000. TCR beta CDR3 regions were amplified from RNA transcripts. The first round of RT-PCR for the TCR CDR3 was performed with the HTBI primer set and the Qiagen OneStep RT-PCR kit. The public sequencing data were trimmed at Q25 with fastp and processed into clonotypes with MiXCR by TCRdb, which kept only in-frame beta chains. Each entry is one CDR3 protein sequence, shown with its most common DNA and genes. This sample holds approximately 630,000 distinct CDR3 sequences; under 20% were observed only once. The top ten constitute less than 4.5% of the sample. Sequenced: blood. These receptors all come from a woman in her 30s with Graves' hyperthyroidism.

This clonotype was seen many times. This rearrangement joins TRBV28 to TRBJ2-5; possibly TRBD2 for D (5 bases). This CDR3 spans 15 amino acids. The germline V gene encodes CDR1 MDHEN and CDR2 SYDVKM. Trimming left V 3 bases short and J 3 bases short, with 14 bases between. The CDR3: CASSLGGGRKETQYF. DNA for the CDR3: TGTGCCAGCAGTTTGGGCGGCGGGCGCAAAGAGACCCAGTACTTC.

This clonotype was detected ten times or more. V usage is TRBV24-1 and J usage is TRBJ2-7; 8 positions agree with TRBD1. The ends lost 4 bases at V and 6 bases at J; junction bases unmatched: 13. Per the germline V gene, CDR1 is KGHDR and CDR2 is SFDVKD. The CDR3 is 16 residues long. The CDR3 nucleotides read TGTGCCACCAGTGACCGATCCCGGACAGGGAACGGCGAGCAGTACTTC. This translates into CATSDRSRTGNGEQYF.

This clonotype was seen ten or more times. The chain joins TRBV6-1 to TRBJ2-2; 8 bases fit TRBD2. The CDR3 consists of 12 residues. The germline CDR1 and CDR2 sequences are MNHNS and SASEGT. J lost 6 bases, V lost 8 bases, and 2 bases had no gene match. The CDR3 sequence: CASEAGAGELFF. DNA of the CDR3: TGTGCCAGCGAAGCGGGGGCCGGGGAGCTGTTTTTT.

This clonotype was detected ten times or more. The rearrangement uses TRBV28 and TRBJ1-5; D gene unclear. The length of the CDR3 is 12 residues. Between the trimmed V and J ends, which lost 7 bases and 9 bases, there was a span of 13 bases. Germline CDR1 reads MDHEN; CDR2 reads SYDVKM. The CDR3: CASNEDARPQHF. For the CDR3, the DNA is TGTGCCAGCAACGAGGACGCCCGGCCCCAGCATTTT.

This clonotype was counted a few times. The genes are TRBV29-1 and TRBJ2-1; 8 bases are a match to TRBD1. Germline V gene lookup returns CDR1 SQVTM and CDR2 ANQGSEA. The CDR3 contains 14 residues. The V segment lost 8 bases and the J segment 8 bases; nucleotides outside the gene matches: 14. The CDR3 bases are TGCAGCTTACTAAGGACAGGGTTAAAGTATGAGCAGTTCTTC. It specifies CSLLRTGLKYEQFF.

At least ten counts were recorded for this clonotype. The chain employs TRBV11-2 and TRBJ2-1, with 9 bases that match TRBD2. The CDR3 has 15 residues. Losses at the gene ends were 2 bases for V and 8 bases for J; bases not matched to a gene: 7. The germline CDR1 and CDR2 sequences are SGHAT and FQNNGV. CDR3 in DNA: TGTGCCAGCAGCTTAACGGCTAGCGGGAAGGATGAGCAGTTCTTC. It specifies CASSLTASGKDEQFF.

Regarding this clonotype: A read error may be the cause here, since a much bigger clone is one base away. The chain uses TRBV12-5 and TRBJ1-2, with a weak D call TRBD1 (5 bases). Germline CDR1 LGHNT, CDR2 FRNRAP. This CDR3 has 13 residues. Deletions cut 4 bases from V and 7 bases from J, with 13 bases between. The CDR3 protein is CASGSGTYCGYTF. CDR3 sequence (DNA): TGTGCTAGTGGTTCCGGGACCTACTGTGGCTACACCTTC.

At least ten counts were recorded for this clonotype. The rearrangement uses TRBV6-1 and TRBJ2-7, with TRBD2 matching 8 bases. Germline V CDR1 and CDR2: MNHNS, SASEGT. The ends lost 4 bases at V and 4 bases at J; junction bases unmatched: 9. The CDR3 loop spans 15 amino acids. The DNA of the CDR3 is TGTGCCAGCAGTGCGAACCTAGCGGGTACGTACGAGCAGTACTTC. Translated: CASSANLAGTYEQYF.

V is TRBV28 and J is TRBJ2-1; 10 positions agree with TRBD2. The CDR3 is made up of 18 amino acids. With V trimmed by 1 base and J by 4 bases, 10 bases remained unmatched. Per germline, CDR1 MDHEN and CDR2 SYDVKM. The CDR3 DNA reads TGTGCCAGCAGTTTATTGGGGCTAGCGGGAGAAAGGTACAATGAGCAGTTCTTC. Protein sequence: CASSLLGLAGERYNEQFF.

With respect to this clonotype: This may stem from a read error, because a much larger clone lies one nucleotide away. The chain carries TRBV27 and TRBJ2-1; a possible D gene is TRBD2 (6 bases). The CDR3 has 13 residues. CDR1 and CDR2 from the germline V gene are MNHEY and SMNVEV (reference sequence). V was trimmed by 6 bases and J by 10 bases, leaving 16 bases between them. The CDR3 reads CASSGDGGDEQFF. The CDR3 DNA reads as TGTGCCAGCAGCGGGGATGGAGGGGACGAGCAGTTCTTC.

This clonotype has only a few counts. The genes are TRBV7-2 and TRBJ2-7; 11 bases fit TRBD2. Germline values: CDR1 SGHTA, CDR2 FQGNSA. The CDR3 consists of 15 residues. Losses at the gene ends were 5 bases for V and 6 bases for J; bases not matched to a gene: 9. Here the CDR3 reads CASSQTSGSPCEQYF. CDR3 nucleotides: TGTGCCAGCAGCCAAACTAGCGGGAGTCCCTGCGAGCAGTACTTC.

Ten or more counts support this clonotype. The chain links TRBV29-1 to TRBJ2-5; D is possibly TRBD1 (6 bases). This CDR3 is 13 amino acids long. CDR1 and CDR2 (germline): SQVTM, ANQGSEA. Trimming stripped 8 bases from V and 4 bases from J, with 17 bases between. The CDR3 nucleotides read TGCAGCTCCGGACAGCTCCGTCGAGAGACCCAGTACTTC. Its translation: CSSGQLRRETQYF.

This clonotype was seen ten or more times. CDR3 in amino acids: CASARRGGNGEKLFF. The DNA for the CDR3 is TGTGCCAGCGCACGCAGGGGGGGGAATGGTGAAAAACTGTTTTTT. The chain combines TRBV5-8 with TRBJ1-4, with 7 bases that match TRBD1. Trimming took 7 bases from V and 7 from J; bases not matched to a gene: 13. This CDR3 has 15 residues. Germline V gene lookup returns CDR1 SGHTS and CDR2 YDEGEE. The complete variable domain, with remaining parts taken from reference TRBV5-8 and TRBJ1-4, reads EAGVTQSPTHLIKTRGQQATLRCSPISGHTSVYWYQQALGLGLQFLLWYDEGEERNRGNFPPRFSGRQFPNYSSELNVNALELEDSALYLCASARRGGNGEKLFFGSGTQLSVL.

This clonotype showed up many times. The chain carries TRBV20-1 and TRBJ1-2, with TRBD1 as a possible D gene (6 bases). Germline CDR1 reads DFQATT; CDR2 reads SNEGSKA (reference sequence). Deletions cut 6 bases from V and 6 bases from J, with 17 bases between. The CDR3 totals 13 residues. The CDR3 spells CSAQADSGDGYTF. CDR3 nucleotide sequence: TGCAGTGCCCAAGCGGACAGCGGGGATGGCTACACCTTC.

As concerns this clonotype: Sequence at one end of the junction differs from germline and may be a read error. This rearrangement joins TRBV7-2 to TRBJ1-4; D gene uncertain. This CDR3 has 15 residues. CDR1 is SGHTA, CDR2 FQGNSA, per germline. The CDR3 region is CANSLFTGNDEKLFF. CDR3 coding DNA: TGTGCCAACAGCTTATTCACCGGGAATGACGAAAAACTGTTTTTT.

The rearrangement joins TRBV29-1 to TRBJ2-2; 10 bases match TRBD2. CDR3 size: 14 residues. The V and J ends lost 7 bases and 5 bases, in that order; junction bases with no gene match: 7. The germline CDR1 and CDR2 sequences are SQVTM and ANQGSEA. In DNA, the CDR3 is TGCAGCGCGGTGCTAGCGGGAGAAACCGGGGAGCTGTTTTTT. The encoded protein is CSAVLAGETGELFF.

This clonotype was seen ten or more times. The chain combines TRBV18 with TRBJ1-1; 7 positions match TRBD1. The CDR3 extends over 15 amino acids. Trimming removed 3 bases from V and 5 bases from J; junction bases left unmatched: 9. Germline V gene data show CDR1 as KGHSH and CDR2 as LQKENI. CDR3 coding DNA: TGTGCCAGCTCACCTCAACAGGGGTCGGGAACTGAAGCTTTCTTT. Protein product: CASSPQQGSGTEAFF.